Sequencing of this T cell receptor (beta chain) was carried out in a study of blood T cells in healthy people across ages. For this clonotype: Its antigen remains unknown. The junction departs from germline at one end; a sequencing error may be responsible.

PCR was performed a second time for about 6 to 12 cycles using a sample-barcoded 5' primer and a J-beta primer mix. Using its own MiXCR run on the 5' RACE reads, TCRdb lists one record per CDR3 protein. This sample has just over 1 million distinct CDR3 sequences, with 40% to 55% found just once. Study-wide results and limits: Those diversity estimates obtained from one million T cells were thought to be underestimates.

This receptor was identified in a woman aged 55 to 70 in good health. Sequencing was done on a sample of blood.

Here the CDR3 reads CASSLASGQNYNEQFF. CDR3 coding DNA: TGTGCCAGCAGCTTAGCTTCCGGGCAAAACTACAATGAGCAGTTCTTT. The chain joins TRBV11-3 to TRBJ2-1, with D unresolved. This CDR3 is built from 16 residues. Germline CDR1 is SGHNT and CDR2 is YENEEA.